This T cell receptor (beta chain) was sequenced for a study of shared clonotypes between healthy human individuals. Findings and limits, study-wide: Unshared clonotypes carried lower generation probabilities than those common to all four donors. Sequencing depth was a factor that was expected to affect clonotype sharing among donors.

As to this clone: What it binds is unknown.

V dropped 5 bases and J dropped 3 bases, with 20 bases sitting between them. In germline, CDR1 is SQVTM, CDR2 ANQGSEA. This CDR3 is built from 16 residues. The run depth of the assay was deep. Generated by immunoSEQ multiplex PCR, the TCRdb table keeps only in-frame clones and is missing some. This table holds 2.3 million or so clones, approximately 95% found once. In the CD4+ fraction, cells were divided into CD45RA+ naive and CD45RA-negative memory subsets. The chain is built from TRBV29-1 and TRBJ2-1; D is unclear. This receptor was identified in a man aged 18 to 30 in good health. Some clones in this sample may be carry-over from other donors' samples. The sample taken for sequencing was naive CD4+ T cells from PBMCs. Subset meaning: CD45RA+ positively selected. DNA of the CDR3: TGCAGCGTTTCCGAGGACCCGTATGGGCTCTACAATGAGCAGTTCTTC. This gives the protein CSVSEDPYGLYNEQFF.